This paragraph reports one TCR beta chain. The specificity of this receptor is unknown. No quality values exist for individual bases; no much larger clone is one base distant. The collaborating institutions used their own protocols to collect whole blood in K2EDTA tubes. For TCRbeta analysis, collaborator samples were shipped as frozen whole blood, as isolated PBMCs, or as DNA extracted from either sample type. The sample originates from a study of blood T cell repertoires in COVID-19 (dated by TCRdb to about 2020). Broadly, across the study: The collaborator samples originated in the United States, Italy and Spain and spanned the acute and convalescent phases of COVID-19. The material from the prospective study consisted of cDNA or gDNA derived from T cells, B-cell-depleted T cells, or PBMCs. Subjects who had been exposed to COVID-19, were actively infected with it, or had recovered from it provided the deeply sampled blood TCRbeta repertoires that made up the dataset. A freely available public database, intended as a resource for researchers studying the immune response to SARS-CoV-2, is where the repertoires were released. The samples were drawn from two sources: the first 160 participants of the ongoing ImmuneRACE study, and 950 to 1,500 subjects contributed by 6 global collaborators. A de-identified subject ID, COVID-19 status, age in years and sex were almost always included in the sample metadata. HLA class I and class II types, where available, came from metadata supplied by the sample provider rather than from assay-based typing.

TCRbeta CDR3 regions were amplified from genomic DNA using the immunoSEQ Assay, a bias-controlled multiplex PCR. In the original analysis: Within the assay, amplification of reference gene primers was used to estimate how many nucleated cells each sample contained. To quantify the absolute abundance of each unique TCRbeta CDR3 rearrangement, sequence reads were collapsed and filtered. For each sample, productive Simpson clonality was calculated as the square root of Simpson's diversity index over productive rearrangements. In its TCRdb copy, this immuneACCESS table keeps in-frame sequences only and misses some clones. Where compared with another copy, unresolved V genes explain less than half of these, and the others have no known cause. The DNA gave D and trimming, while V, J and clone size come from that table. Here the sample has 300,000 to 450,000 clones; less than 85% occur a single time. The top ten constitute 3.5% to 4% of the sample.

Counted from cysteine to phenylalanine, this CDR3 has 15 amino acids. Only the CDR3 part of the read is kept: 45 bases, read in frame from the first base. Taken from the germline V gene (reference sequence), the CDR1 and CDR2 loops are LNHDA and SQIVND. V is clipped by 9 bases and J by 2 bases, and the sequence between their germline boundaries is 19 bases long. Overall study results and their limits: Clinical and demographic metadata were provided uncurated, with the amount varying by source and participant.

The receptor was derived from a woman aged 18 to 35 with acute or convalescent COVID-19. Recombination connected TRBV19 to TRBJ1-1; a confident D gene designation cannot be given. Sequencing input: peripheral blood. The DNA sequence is TGTGCCAGCCTCCGGTACAGCCTTGGAAACACTGAAGCTTTCTTT. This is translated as CASLRYSLGNTEAFF.